A single sample is the source of the 6 T cell receptor beta chains below, sequenced in a study of regulatory T cells in long-lasting Graves disease. According to the study, TCR beta libraries were built with iRepertoire HTBI primers and CDR3-region Arm-PCR. TCRdb reprocessed the multiplex PCR reads with MiXCR, giving one entry per CDR3 protein. The sample contains some 320,000 distinct CDR3 sequences, more than 15% of which appear only once. Time point in this sample: newly diagnosed GD, antithyroid drugs for less than 3 months. Making the TCR library involved RNA that had been extracted from PBMCs. The sequencing used peripheral blood mononuclear cells (PBMCs), collected at new diagnosis, from a patient treated with antithyroid drugs. The receptors derive from a female donor with Graves disease.

This clonotype was seen many times. The gene calls are TRBV5-1 and TRBJ1-1, with D maybe TRBD1 (5 bases). This CDR3 is built from 16 residues. Trimming shortened V by 0 bases and J by 1 base, and 13 bases separated the two germline ends. The germline gives CDR1 SGHRS, CDR2 YFSETQ. The CDR3 loop reads CASSLATGVGNTEAFF. The CDR3 DNA sequence: TGCGCCAGCAGCTTGGCCACGGGGGTAGGGAACACTGAAGCTTTCTTT.

This clonotype has a single count. The chain links TRBV19 to TRBJ2-3; maybe TRBD2 (5 bases). The CDR3 loop spans 13 amino acids. CDR1 LNHDA and CDR2 SQIVND come from the germline V gene (reference sequence). The V and J ends lost 4 bases and 5 bases respectively, with 10 bases between them. CDR3 in DNA: TGTGCCAGTAGTACGATACTAGAAGATACGCAGTATTTT. Encoded protein: CASSTILEDTQYF.

Ten or more counts support this clonotype. The chain has TRBV6-2 or TRBV6-3 and TRBJ2-7; TRBD2 matches 8 bases. Trimming cost V 5 bases and J 3 bases; bases outside gene matches: 6. This CDR3 spans 14 amino acids. CDR1 is MNHEY, CDR2 SVGEGT, per germline. The CDR3 reads CASSEAAGVYEQYF. The CDR3 DNA sequence: TGTGCCAGCAGTGAAGCAGCGGGAGTCTACGAGCAGTACTTC.

With respect to this clonotype: A much larger clone sits a single nucleotide away, making a read error possible. The conserved phenylalanine or tryptophan is not found at the CDR3 terminus, so this likely reflects a read error. This sequence joins TRBV10-2 and TRBJ2-1, with D tentatively TRBD1 (5 bases). Trimming took off 3 bases at V and 5 bases at J, with 11 bases between the two ends. This CDR3 comprises 14 residues. The germline gives CDR1 WSHSY, CDR2 SAAADI. The CDR3 DNA is TGCGCCAGCAGTGATTTCAGGGTCGACAATGAGCAGTTCCTC. It is translated as CASSDFRVDNEQFL.

This clonotype was observed many times. The rearrangement links TRBV12-3 or TRBV12-4 to TRBJ2-3; D remains ambiguous. Trimming shortened V by 7 bases and J by 0 bases, and 14 bases separated the two germline ends. The CDR3 runs 15 residues. The CDR3 bases are TGTGCCAGCAATAGGAGAAGTTATAGCACAGATACGCAGTATTTT. Translating gives CASNRRSYSTDTQYF.

The chain has TRBV6-2 or TRBV6-3 and TRBJ2-1; 7 bases align to TRBD1. In germline, CDR1 is MNHEY, CDR2 SVGEGT. V was pared by 6 bases and J by 6 bases, with 8 bases of the junction left unmatched. The CDR3 has 14 amino acids. The CDR3 DNA is TGTGCCAGCAGCCAACCAAGGGACAGCAATGAGCAGTTCTTC. Protein sequence: CASSQPRDSNEQFF.